A selection of T cell receptor beta chains follows, all from one sample in a study of T cell repertoires in ileal Crohn's disease. Clones were sequenced by immunoSEQ multiplex PCR, and TCRdb holds only the in-frame ones, with some missing. The table has about 15,000 clones, 78% seen once. Specimen: ileal tissue. The receptor set was obtained from an adult with Crohn's disease. Each CDR3 is given with its conserved first and last residue. A D gene is named only where the DNA matches it firmly. Clone sizes are given selectively: once, few, many, or a class where the clone is expanded.

TGCAGCGCAGAAGAGGGGCGGAACACTGAAGCTTTCTTT	CSAEEGRNTEAFF	TRBJ1-1	NA	NA	TRBV29-1
TGTGCCAGCAGCCCAAACCCTCACAGGACCTACGAGCAGTACTTC	CASSPNPHRTYEQYF	TRBJ2-7	NA	NA	TRBV9
TGCGCCAGCAGACCCAGGCCCGCTACCTATGGCTACACCTTC	CASRPRPATYGYTF	TRBJ1-2	NA	NA	TRBV5-1
TGTGCCAGCAAATGGGGCGTCAGCTCCTACAATGAGCAGTTCTTC	CASKWGVSSYNEQFF	TRBJ2-1	NA	NA	TRBV6-1
TGTGCCAGCAGTTGGGACAGGGGTTCCTACGAGCAGTACTTC	CASSWDRGSYEQYF	TRBJ2-7	TRBD1	NA	TRBV27
TGTGCCAGTAGTATCAGGGAAGGGCAGCCCCAGCATTTT	CASSIREGQPQHF	TRBJ1-5	NA	NA	TRBV19
TGTGCCAGCAGTTTATCCCAACTAGGGGGATACGAGCAGTACTTC	CASSLSQLGGYEQYF	TRBJ2-7	NA	NA	TRBV27
TGTGCCACCGGGACAGGGCTTACCTACGAGCAGTACTTC	CATGTGLTYEQYF	TRBJ2-7	TRBD1	NA	TRBV6-6
TGTGCCAGCAGCGGGCGAACAGGGGACGGCTACACCTTC	CASSGRTGDGYTF	TRBJ1-2	TRBD1	NA	TRBV5-4
TGTGCCAGCAGTTCCGGGAGGTCTAACATTCAGTACTTC	CASSSGRSNIQYF	TRBJ2-4	TRBD2	NA	TRBV6-5
TGTGCCATCACTACAGGGCTGGGAACTGAAGCTTTCTTT	CAITTGLGTEAFF	TRBJ1-1	NA	NA	TRBV10-3
TGTGCCAGCAGCTTGGGAGGGACAGGGGGCACTGAAGCTTTCTTT	CASSLGGTGGTEAFF	TRBJ1-1	TRBD1	NA	TRBV5-4
TGCGCCAGCAGCACGCGGGGGGCTCAAGAGACCCAGTACTTC	CASSTRGAQETQYF	TRBJ2-5	TRBD2	NA	TRBV5-1
TGTGCCAGCAGTCCGACAGGGAAAGGCTACACCTTC	CASSPTGKGYTF	TRBJ1-2	TRBD1	once	TRBV2
TGTGCCAGCAGCTTGACTAGCGGAACAGATACGCAGTATTTT	CASSLTSGTDTQYF	TRBJ2-3	TRBD2	NA	TRBV5-4
TGTGCCAGCAGTCAGGGAGATACGCAGTATTTT	CASSQGDTQYF	TRBJ2-3	NA	NA	TRBV6-6
TGTGCCAGCGCCCAGGAGCGGGTGGAAGAGACCCAGTACTTC	CASAQERVEETQYF	TRBJ2-5	NA	NA	TRBV7-2
TGTGCCAGCACCCAGAACACTGAAGCTTTCTTT	CASTQNTEAFF	TRBJ1-1	NA	NA	TRBV6-5
TGCGCCAGCAGCTTGCTGGAGGGCCTGGCCGGGGAGCTGTTTTTT	CASSLLEGLAGELFF	TRBJ2-2	NA	NA	TRBV5-1
TGCGCCAGCAGCTACAGGGAGAGGGATTCACCCCTCCACTTT	CASSYRERDSPLHF	TRBJ1-6	NA	NA	TRBV4-3
TGCAGCTCCCGACCTAGCCCCGGGGGAGTCCATGACAGGGGGCAAAACTATGGCTACACCTTC	CSSRPSPGGVHDRGQNYGYTF	TRBJ1-2	TRBD1	NA	TRBV29-1
TGCGCCAGCAGCTTCGGGACAGGGCCCCCCGGGGAGCTGTTTTTT	CASSFGTGPPGELFF	TRBJ2-2	TRBD1	medium-sized	TRBV5-1
TGCGCCAGCAGCCAGGACAGGGGGGACACTAATGAAAAACTGTTTTTT	CASSQDRGDTNEKLFF	TRBJ1-4	TRBD1	NA	TRBV4-3
TGTGCCAGCAGTAATTCCCTCGGGACAGGGACGGCCTACGAGCAGTACTTC	CASSNSLGTGTAYEQYF	TRBJ2-7	TRBD1	NA	TRBV25-1
TGTGCTAGTGGCCCTGACAGTTCCAATTCACCCCTCCACTTT	CASGPDSSNSPLHF	TRBJ1-6	NA	NA	TRBV12-5
TGTGCCAGCAGTGAATCGGGGTACGAGCAGTACTTC	CASSESGYEQYF	TRBJ2-7	NA	NA	TRBV2